The clone carrying this T cell receptor (beta chain) showed up just a few times. Antigen specificity is unknown. This specimen comes from a study of cytomegalovirus exposure and HLA in healthy donors. Use of 60 Vbeta and 13 Jbeta primers characterized the PCR. The assay was immunoSEQ multiplex PCR, and TCRdb's table has in-frame clones only and misses some. Among approximately 150,000 clones listed, 73% were seen once. Germline V gives CDR1 LNHDA, CDR2 SQIVND (reference sequence). This CDR3 has 16 amino acids. Trimming removed 1 base at V and 8 bases at J, with 18 bases between. Study results and limitations: For most TCR sequences rarity was the rule, although some public TCRs occurred in many donors. What a later analysis showed was that several of the most significant clusters appeared linked to common viral pathogens. A later analysis reportedly found fewer N-insertions in an Asian-associated ancestry cluster than the roughly 700-donor mean. It was 164 TCR beta chains that were listed as cytomegalovirus-associated.

J is TRBJ2-1 and V is TRBV19, with D possibly being TRBD1 (5 bases). The TCR was taken from a woman aged 18 to 35 in good health and CMV-seropositive. Sequenced material: PBMCs. Written as DNA, the CDR3 is TGTGCCAGTAGTATAGGGGGCAGTTCCTTCGGTGATGAGCAGTTCTTC. This encodes CASSIGGSSFGDEQFF.